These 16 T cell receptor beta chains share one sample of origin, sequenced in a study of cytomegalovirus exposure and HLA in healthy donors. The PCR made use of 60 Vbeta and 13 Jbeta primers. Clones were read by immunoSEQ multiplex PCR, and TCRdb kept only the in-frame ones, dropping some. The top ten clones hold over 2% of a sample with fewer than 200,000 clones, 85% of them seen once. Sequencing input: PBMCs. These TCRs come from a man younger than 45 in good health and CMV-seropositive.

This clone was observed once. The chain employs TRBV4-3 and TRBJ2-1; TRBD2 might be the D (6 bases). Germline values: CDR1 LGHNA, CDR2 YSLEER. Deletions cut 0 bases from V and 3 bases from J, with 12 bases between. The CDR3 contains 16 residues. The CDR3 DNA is TGCGCCAGCAGCCAAGATGGGGGGAGGAGCTACAATGAGCAGTTCTTC. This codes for CASSQDGGRSYNEQFF.

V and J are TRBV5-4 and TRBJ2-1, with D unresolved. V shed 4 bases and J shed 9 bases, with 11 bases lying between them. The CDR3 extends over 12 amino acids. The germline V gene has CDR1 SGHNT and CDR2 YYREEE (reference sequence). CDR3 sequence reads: CASSGPGGEQFF. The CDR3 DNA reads TGTGCCAGCAGCGGTCCCGGCGGTGAGCAGTTCTTC.

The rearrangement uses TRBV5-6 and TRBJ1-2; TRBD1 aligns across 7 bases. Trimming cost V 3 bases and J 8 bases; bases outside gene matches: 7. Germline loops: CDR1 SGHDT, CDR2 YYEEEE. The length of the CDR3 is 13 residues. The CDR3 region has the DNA TGTGCCAGCAGCTCAATACAGGGGTTGGGCTACACCTTC. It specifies CASSSIQGLGYTF.

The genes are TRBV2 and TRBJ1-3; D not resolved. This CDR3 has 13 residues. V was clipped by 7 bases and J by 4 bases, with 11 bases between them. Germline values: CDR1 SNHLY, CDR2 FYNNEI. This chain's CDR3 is CASTLGLGNTIYF. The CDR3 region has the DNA TGTGCCAGCACTCTCGGGTTGGGAAACACCATATATTTT.

CDR3 nucleotide sequence: TGTGCCAGCAGCCAAGATCCCGCAGCTAGTGAACACAATGAGCAGTTCTTC. Translation: CASSQDPAASEHNEQFF. V gene TRBV4-2 combines with J gene TRBJ2-1; D gene ambiguous. Germline values: CDR1 LGHNA, CDR2 YNFKEQ. The CDR3 contains 17 residues. V shed 0 bases and J shed 5 bases, with 17 bases lying between them.

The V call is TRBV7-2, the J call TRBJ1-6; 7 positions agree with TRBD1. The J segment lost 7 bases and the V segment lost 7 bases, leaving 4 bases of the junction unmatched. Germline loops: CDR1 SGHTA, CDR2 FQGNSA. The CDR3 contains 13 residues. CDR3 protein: CASTGDRNSPLHF. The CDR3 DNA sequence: TGTGCCAGCACGGGGGACAGAAATTCACCCCTCCACTTT. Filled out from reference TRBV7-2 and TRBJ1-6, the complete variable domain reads GAGVSQSPSNKVTEKGKDVELRCDPISGHTALYWYRQSLGQGLEFLIYFQGNSAPDKSGLPSDRFSAERTGGSVSTLTIQRTQQEDSAVYLCASTGDRNSPLHFGNGTRLTVT.

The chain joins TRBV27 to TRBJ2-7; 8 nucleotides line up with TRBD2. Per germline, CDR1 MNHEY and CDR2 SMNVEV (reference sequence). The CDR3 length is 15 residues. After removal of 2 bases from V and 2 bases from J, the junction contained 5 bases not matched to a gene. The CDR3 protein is CASSLAREATYEQYF. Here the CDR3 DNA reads TGTGCCAGCAGTTTAGCGCGGGAGGCCACCTACGAGCAGTACTTC.

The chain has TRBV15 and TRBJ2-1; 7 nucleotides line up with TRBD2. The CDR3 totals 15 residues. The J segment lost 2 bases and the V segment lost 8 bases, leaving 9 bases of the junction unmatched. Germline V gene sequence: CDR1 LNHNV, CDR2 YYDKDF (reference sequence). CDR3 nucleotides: TGTGCCACCGGGGCTAGCGGTTATACCTACAATGAGCAGTTCTTC. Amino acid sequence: CATGASGYTYNEQFF.

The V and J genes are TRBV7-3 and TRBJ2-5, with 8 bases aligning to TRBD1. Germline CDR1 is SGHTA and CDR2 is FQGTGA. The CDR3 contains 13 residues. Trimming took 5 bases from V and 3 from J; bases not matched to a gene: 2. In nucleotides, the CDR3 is TGTGCCAGCAGCCGGGGACAGGAAGAGACCCAGTACTTC. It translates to CASSRGQEETQYF.

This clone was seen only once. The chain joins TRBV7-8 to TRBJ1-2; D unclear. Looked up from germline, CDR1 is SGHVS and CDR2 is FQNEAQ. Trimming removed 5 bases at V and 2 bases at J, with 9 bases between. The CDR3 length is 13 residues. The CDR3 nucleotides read TGTGCCAGCAGCCCCGACATAAACTATGGCTACACCTTC. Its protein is CASSPDINYGYTF.

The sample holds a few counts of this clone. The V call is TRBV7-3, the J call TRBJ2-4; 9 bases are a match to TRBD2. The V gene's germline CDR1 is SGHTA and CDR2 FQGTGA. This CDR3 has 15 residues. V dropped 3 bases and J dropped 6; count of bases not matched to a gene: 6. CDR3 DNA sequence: TGTGCCAGCAGCTTGTCGCTAGCGGGAACAAACATTCAGTACTTC. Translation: CASSLSLAGTNIQYF.

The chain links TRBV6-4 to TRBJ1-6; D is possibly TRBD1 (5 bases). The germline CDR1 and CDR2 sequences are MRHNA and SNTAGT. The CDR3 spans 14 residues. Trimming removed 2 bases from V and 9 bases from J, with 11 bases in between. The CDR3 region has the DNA TGTGCCAGCAGTGACCGGGGGTTCAGTTCACCCCTCCACTTT. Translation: CASSDRGFSSPLHF.

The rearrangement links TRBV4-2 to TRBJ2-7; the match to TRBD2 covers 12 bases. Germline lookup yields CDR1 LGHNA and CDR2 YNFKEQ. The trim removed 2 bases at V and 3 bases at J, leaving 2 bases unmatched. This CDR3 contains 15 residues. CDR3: CASSQRTSGDYEQYF. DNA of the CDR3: TGTGCCAGCAGCCAACGGACTAGCGGGGACTACGAGCAGTACTTC.

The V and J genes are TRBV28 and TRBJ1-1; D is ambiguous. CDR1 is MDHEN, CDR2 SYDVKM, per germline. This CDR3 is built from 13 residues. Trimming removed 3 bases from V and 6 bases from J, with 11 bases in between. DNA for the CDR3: TGTGCCAGCAGTTTCCCGGGGATGCCTGAAGCTTTCTTT. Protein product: CASSFPGMPEAFF.

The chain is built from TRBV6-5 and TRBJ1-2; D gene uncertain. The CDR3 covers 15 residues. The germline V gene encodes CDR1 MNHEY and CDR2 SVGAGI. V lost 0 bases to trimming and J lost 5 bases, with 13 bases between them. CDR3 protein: CASSYSGVDHYGYTF. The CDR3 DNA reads TGTGCCAGCAGTTACTCCGGAGTAGACCATTATGGCTACACCTTC.

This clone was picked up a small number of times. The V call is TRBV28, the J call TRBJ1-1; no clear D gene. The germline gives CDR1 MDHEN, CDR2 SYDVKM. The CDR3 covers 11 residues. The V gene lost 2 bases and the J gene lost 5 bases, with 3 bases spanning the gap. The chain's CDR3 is CASSLHTEAFF. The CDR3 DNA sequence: TGTGCCAGCAGTTTACATACTGAAGCTTTCTTT.